This is a list of T cell receptor beta chains from one sample in a study of cytomegalovirus exposure and HLA in healthy donors. TCRdb's copy holds only in-frame clones and misses some; the assay was immunoSEQ multiplex PCR. The sample lists roughly 200,000 clones, 87% occurring once. Specimen: PBMCs. Every receptor here comes from a man younger than 45 in good health and CMV-seronegative. CDR3s include the opening cysteine and the closing phenylalanine or tryptophan. The D gene is left open where the match is weak. Only part of the rows carry a size: once, few, many, or a class if the clone is expanded.

CASSAGTGGRYGYTF,TGTGCCAGCAGTGCCGGGACAGGGGGCCGGTATGGCTACACCTTC,TRBD1,TRBJ1-2,TRBV6-4,15,-
CASSSETGFYNSPLHF,TGTGCCAGCAGCTCCGAGACAGGGTTCTATAATTCACCCCTCCACTTT,TRBD1,TRBJ1-6,TRBV5-4,16,once
CASSPGVGYGYTF,TGTGCCAGCAGCCCAGGGGTTGGCTATGGCTACACCTTC,-,TRBJ1-2,TRBV2,13,-
CASSDGVGDFYGYTF,TGTGCCAGCAGTGACGGGGTTGGGGACTTCTATGGCTACACCTTC,-,TRBJ1-2,TRBV6-4,15,-
CASTTGISDYGYTF,TGCGCCAGCACCACAGGGATCTCGGACTATGGCTACACCTTC,-,TRBJ1-2,TRBV5-1,14,-
CASSERGGREDNEQFF,TGTGCCAGCAGTGAAAGGGGCGGGCGGGAGGACAATGAGCAGTTCTTC,TRBD2,TRBJ2-1,TRBV6-1,16,-
CASSLEGANTYEQYF,TGTGCCAGCAGCTTAGAGGGGGCAAACACCTACGAGCAGTACTTC,-,TRBJ2-7,TRBV11-2,15,-
CASSPDTELQETQYF,TGCGCCAGCAGCCCCGACACCGAGTTACAAGAGACCCAGTACTTC,-,TRBJ2-5,TRBV5-1,15,few
CASSLRQGVGYEQYF,TGTGCCAGCAGTTTACGACAGGGGGTAGGGTACGAGCAGTACTTC,TRBD1,TRBJ2-7,TRBV27,15,-
CASSFAGLRNEQFF,TGTGCCAGCAGTTTCGCAGGACTTAGGAATGAGCAGTTCTTC,-,TRBJ2-1,TRBV27,14,-
CASSRRDRGIMNTEAFF,TGCGCCAGCAGCCGTCGGGACAGGGGGATCATGAACACTGAAGCTTTCTTT,TRBD1,TRBJ1-1,TRBV4-1,17,-
CASSLDRSFGLFF,TGTGCCAGCAGCTTAGACCGTTCATTTGGACTGTTCTTC,-,TRBJ2-1,TRBV7-2,13,-
CASTVNRDYGYTF,TGTGCCAGCACCGTAAACAGAGACTATGGCTACACCTTC,-,TRBJ1-2,TRBV7-2,13,-
CASSFGTGGGNQPQHF,TGTGCCAGCAGTTTTGGTACCGGGGGAGGCAATCAGCCCCAGCATTTT,-,TRBJ1-5,TRBV28,16,-
CASSGQGTNQPQHF,TGTGCCAGCAGTGGACAGGGAACCAATCAGCCCCAGCATTTT,TRBD1,TRBJ1-5,TRBV28,14,-
CASSQGDLTDTQYF,TGTGCCAGCAGCCAGGGAGATCTCACAGATACGCAGTATTTT,-,TRBJ2-3,TRBV14,14,-
CASSFNSGAQGDTQYF,TGTGCCAGCAGCTTCAATTCAGGGGCCCAAGGAGATACGCAGTATTTT,-,TRBJ2-3,TRBV5-4,16,-
CASSSDRGLSYEQYF,TGTGCCAGCAGCTCGGACAGGGGGCTCTCCTACGAGCAGTACTTC,TRBD1,TRBJ2-7,TRBV7-9,15,-
CATQTSAPSEQYF,TGCGCCACCCAGACTAGCGCTCCGTCCGAGCAGTACTTC,TRBD2,TRBJ2-7,TRBV10-1,13,-
CANPFSSRLQETQYF,TGTGCCAACCCTTTTTCTAGTCGTCTTCAAGAGACCCAGTACTTC,-,TRBJ2-5,TRBV6-8,15,-
CAWTGGTAYQETQYF,TGTGCCTGGACGGGGGGGACAGCGTACCAAGAGACCCAGTACTTC,-,TRBJ2-5,TRBV30,15,once
CASSQEAQGSRVYGYTF,TGCGCCAGCAGCCAGGAGGCCCAAGGCAGTCGAGTCTATGGCTACACCTTC,-,TRBJ1-2,TRBV4-3,17,-
CASSFVGGGNGYTF,TGTGCCAGCAGCTTCGTCGGGGGTGGGAATGGCTACACCTTC,-,TRBJ1-2,TRBV7-9,14,-
CASSEARGGGDRAFF,TGTGCCAGCAGTGAAGCTAGGGGGGGAGGGGATCGAGCTTTCTTT,-,TRBJ1-1,TRBV2,15,few
CASSIPQGLNTEAFF,TGTGCCAGTAGTATCCCACAGGGACTGAACACTGAAGCTTTCTTT,-,TRBJ1-1,TRBV19,15,-
CASSKGQGFGVGISTMAGYTF,TGTGCCAGCAGCAAAGGACAGGGGTTTGGGGTGGGGATATCAACTATGGCTGGCTACACCTTC,TRBD1,TRBJ1-2,TRBV9,21,-
CASNGGTLEAFF,TGTGCCAGTAACGGGGGGACTCTTGAAGCTTTCTTT,-,TRBJ1-1,TRBV19,12,-
CASSWGEYEQYF,TGTGCCAGCAGCTGGGGGGAGTACGAGCAGTACTTC,-,TRBJ2-7,TRBV7-9,12,once
CASKGFLGEEKLFF,TGTGCCAGTAAAGGTTTTCTGGGAGAGGAAAAACTGTTTTTT,-,TRBJ1-4,TRBV2,14,-
CASSNQGKETQYF,TGTGCCAGTAGTAACCAGGGGAAAGAGACCCAGTACTTC,-,TRBJ2-5,TRBV19,13,-
CASSPPSSVHEQYF,TGTGCCAGCAGTCCTCCGAGCAGCGTCCACGAGCAGTACTTC,-,TRBJ2-7,TRBV7-6,14,-
CASSRDRGFGNTIYF,TGTGCCAGCAGCCGGGACAGGGGGTTCGGAAACACCATATATTTT,TRBD1,TRBJ1-3,TRBV2,15,-
CASGRAYEQYF,TGTGCCAGTGGCAGGGCCTACGAGCAGTACTTC,-,TRBJ2-7,TRBV2,11,once
CATSIRKRGDVDTQYF,TGTGCCACCAGCATACGAAAACGGGGTGACGTAGATACGCAGTATTTT,-,TRBJ2-3,TRBV15,16,-
CASRSGTSPISTDTQYF,TGTGCCAGCAGATCCGGGACTAGCCCTATCAGCACAGATACGCAGTATTTT,TRBD2,TRBJ2-3,TRBV28,17,-
CASSRLADTDTQYF,TGTGCCAGCTCCCGATTGGCGGACACAGATACGCAGTATTTT,-,TRBJ2-3,TRBV18,14,-
CASRKGQAYEQYF,TGCGCCAGCAGAAAGGGACAGGCCTACGAGCAGTACTTC,TRBD1,TRBJ2-7,TRBV5-1,13,-
CASSPREDIYEQYF,TGTGCCAGCAGTCCCAGAGAGGATATCTACGAGCAGTACTTC,-,TRBJ2-7,TRBV27,14,-
CASSQIQGAGTEAFF,TGTGCCAGCAGTCAAATTCAGGGGGCGGGCACTGAAGCTTTCTTT,TRBD1,TRBJ1-1,TRBV2,15,-
CATSRDKGHYGYTF,TGTGCCACCAGCAGAGACAAGGGGCACTATGGCTACACCTTC,-,TRBJ1-2,TRBV15,14,-
CSVDKGADTQYF,TGCAGCGTTGATAAGGGGGCAGATACGCAGTATTTT,-,TRBJ2-3,TRBV29-1,12,-
CASSITPNEQFF,TGTGCCAGTAGTATAACTCCCAATGAGCAGTTCTTC,-,TRBJ2-1,TRBV19,12,-
CASSEEVGYGYTF,TGTGCCAGCAGTGAAGAGGTCGGGTATGGCTACACCTTC,-,TRBJ1-2,TRBV2,13,-
CASSRIGQGASNEQFF,TGTGCCAGCAGCCGAATAGGACAGGGGGCGTCCAATGAGCAGTTCTTC,TRBD1,TRBJ2-1,TRBV7-9,16,-
CASSPPVGQGYEQYF,TGCGCCAGCAGCCCCCCCGTAGGACAGGGCTACGAGCAGTACTTC,TRBD1,TRBJ2-7,TRBV4-1,15,-
CASSVLGEPQHF,TGTGCCAGCAGTGTGTTGGGCGAGCCCCAGCATTTT,-,TRBJ1-5,TRBV28,12,few
CSSSGREEGLAGYNEQFF,TGTTCCAGCAGCGGTCGGGAAGAGGGACTAGCGGGCTACAATGAGCAGTTCTTC,TRBD2,TRBJ2-1,TRBV7-9,18,-
CASSLIRAGGHYGYTF,TGTGCCAGCAGCTTAATTCGCGCAGGGGGCCACTATGGCTACACCTTC,TRBD1,TRBJ1-2,TRBV11-2,16,-
CASSIGSGRAQETQYF,TGTGCCAGTAGTATCGGTAGCGGGAGGGCACAAGAGACCCAGTACTTC,TRBD2,TRBJ2-5,TRBV19,16,-
CASSTGTSSNYGYTF,TGTGCCAGCAGTACCGGGACATCTAGCAACTATGGCTACACCTTC,-,TRBJ1-2,TRBV5-4,15,-
CASSQEGGRTQETQYF,TGCGCCAGCAGCCAAGAAGGGGGACGCACACAAGAGACCCAGTACTTC,-,TRBJ2-5,TRBV4-1,16,-